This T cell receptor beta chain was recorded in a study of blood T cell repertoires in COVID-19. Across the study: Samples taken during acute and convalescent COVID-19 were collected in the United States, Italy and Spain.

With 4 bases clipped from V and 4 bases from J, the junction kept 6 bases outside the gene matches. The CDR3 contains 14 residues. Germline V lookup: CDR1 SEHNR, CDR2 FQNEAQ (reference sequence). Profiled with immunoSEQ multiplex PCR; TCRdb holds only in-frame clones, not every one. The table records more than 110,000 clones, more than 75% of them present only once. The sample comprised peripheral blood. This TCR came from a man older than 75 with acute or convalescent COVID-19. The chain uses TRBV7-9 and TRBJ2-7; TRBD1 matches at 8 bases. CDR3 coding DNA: TGTGCCAGCAGCTCGGGGACAGGCCATTACGAGCAGTACTTC. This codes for CASSSGTGHYEQYF.